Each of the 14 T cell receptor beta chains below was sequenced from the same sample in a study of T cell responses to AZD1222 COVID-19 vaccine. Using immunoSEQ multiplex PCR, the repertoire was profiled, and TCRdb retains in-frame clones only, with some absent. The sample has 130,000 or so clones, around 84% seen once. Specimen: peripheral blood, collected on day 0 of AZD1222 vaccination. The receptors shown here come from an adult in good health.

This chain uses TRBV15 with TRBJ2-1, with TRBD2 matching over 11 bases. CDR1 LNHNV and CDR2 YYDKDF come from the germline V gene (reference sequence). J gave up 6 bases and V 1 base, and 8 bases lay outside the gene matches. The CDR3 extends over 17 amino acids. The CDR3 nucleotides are TGTGCCACCAGCAGAGGGCCGGGGACTAGCGGCGCCAATGAGCAGTTCTTC. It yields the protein CATSRGPGTSGANEQFF. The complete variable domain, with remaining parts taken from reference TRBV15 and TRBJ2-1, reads DAMVIQNPRYQVTQFGKPVTLSCSQTLNHNVMYWYQQKSSQAPKLLFHYYDKDFNNEADTPDNFQSRRPNTSFCFLDIRSPGLGDTAMYLCATSRGPGTSGANEQFFGPGTRLTVL.

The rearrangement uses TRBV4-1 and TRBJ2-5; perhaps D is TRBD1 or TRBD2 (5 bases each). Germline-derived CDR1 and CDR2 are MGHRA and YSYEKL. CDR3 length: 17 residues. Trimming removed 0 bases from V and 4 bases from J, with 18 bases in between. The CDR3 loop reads CASSQDQGPVTLETQYF. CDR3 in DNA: TGCGCCAGCAGCCAAGATCAGGGACCAGTGACCCTAGAGACCCAGTACTTC.

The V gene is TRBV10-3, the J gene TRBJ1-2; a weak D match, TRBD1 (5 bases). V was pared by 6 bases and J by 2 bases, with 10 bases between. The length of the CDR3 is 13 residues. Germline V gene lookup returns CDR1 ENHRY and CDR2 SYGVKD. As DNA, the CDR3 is TGTGCCATCAGCTCGGAGGGGAACTATGGCTACACCTTC. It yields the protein CAISSEGNYGYTF.

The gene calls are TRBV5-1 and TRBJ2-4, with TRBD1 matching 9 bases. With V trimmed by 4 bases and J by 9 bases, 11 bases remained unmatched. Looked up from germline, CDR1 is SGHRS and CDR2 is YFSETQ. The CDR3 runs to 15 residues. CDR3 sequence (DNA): TGCGCCAGCAGCCTCAACCGGGACAGGGAGGGCATTCAGTACTTC. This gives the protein CASSLNRDREGIQYF.

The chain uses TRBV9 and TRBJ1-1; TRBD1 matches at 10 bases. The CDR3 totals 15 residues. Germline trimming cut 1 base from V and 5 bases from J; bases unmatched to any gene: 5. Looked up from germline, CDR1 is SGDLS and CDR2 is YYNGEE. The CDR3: CASSVTGTGVTEAFF. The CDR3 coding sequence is TGTGCCAGCAGCGTAACCGGGACAGGGGTGACTGAAGCTTTCTTT.

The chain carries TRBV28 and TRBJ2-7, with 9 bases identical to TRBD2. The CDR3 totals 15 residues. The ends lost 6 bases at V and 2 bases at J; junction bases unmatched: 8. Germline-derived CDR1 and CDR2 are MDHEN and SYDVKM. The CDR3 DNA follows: TGTGCCAGCAGCACTAGCGGGTTAGGGACCTACGAGCAGTACTTC. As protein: CASSTSGLGTYEQYF.

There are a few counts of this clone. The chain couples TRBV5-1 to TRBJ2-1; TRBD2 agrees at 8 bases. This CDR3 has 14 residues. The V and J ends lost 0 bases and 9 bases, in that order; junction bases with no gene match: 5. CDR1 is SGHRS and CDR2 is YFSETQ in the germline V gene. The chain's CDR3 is CASSLGLANSEQFF. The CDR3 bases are TGCGCCAGCAGCTTGGGACTAGCGAACTCTGAGCAGTTCTTC.

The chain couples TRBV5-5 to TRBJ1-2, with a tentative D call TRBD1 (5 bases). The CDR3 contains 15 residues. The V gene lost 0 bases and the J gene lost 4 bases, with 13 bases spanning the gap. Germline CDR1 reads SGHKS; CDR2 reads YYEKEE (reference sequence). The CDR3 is CASSLDRQRLYGYTF. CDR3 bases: TGTGCCAGCAGCTTGGATAGACAGCGCCTCTATGGCTACACCTTC.

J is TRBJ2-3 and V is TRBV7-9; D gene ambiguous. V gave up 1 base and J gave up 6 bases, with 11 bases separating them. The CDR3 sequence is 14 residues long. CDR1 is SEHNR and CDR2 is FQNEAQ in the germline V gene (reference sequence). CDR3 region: CASSLGTPPDTQYF. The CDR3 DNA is TGTGCCAGCAGCTTAGGAACTCCCCCGGATACGCAGTATTTT.

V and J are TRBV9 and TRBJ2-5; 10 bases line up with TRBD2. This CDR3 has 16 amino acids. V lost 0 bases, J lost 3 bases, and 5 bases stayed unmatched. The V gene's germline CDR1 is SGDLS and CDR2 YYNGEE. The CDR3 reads CASSVAASGSEETQYF. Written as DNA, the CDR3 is TGTGCCAGCAGCGTAGCGGCTAGCGGGAGTGAAGAGACCCAGTACTTC.

CDR3 coding DNA: TGTGCCAGCAGCCAACTAGGGGGCGACTATGGCTACACCTTC. Protein product: CASSQLGGDYGYTF. The genes are TRBV3-1 (or the pseudogene TRBV3-2) and TRBJ1-2, with 7 nucleotides matching TRBD1. Germline assignment: CDR1 LGHDT and CDR2 YNNKEL (reference sequence). CDR3 length equals 14 residues. Trimming removed 2 bases from V and 3 bases from J; junction bases left unmatched: 3.

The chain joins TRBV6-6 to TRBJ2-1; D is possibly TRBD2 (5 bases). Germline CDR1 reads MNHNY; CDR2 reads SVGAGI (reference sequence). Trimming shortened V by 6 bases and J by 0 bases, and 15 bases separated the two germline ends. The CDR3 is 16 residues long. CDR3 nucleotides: TGTGCCAGCAGCCCTGAAGCGGTTATCTCCTACAATGAGCAGTTCTTC. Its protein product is CASSPEAVISYNEQFF.

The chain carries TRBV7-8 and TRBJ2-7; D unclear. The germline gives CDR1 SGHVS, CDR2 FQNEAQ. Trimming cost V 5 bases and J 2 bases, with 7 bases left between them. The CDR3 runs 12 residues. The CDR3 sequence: CASSPDTYEQYF. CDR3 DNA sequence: TGTGCCAGCAGCCCCGACACCTACGAGCAGTACTTC.

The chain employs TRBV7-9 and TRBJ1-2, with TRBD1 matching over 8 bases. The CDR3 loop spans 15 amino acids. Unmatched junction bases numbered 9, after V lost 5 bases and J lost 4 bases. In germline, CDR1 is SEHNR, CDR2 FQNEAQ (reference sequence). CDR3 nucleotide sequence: TGTGCCAGCAGCAAGCCCGGACAGGGATTCTATGGCTACACCTTC. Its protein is CASSKPGQGFYGYTF.